This entry is about one TCR beta chain. These data are taken from a study of blood T cell repertoires in COVID-19. Overall study context: Spain, Italy and the United States supplied samples that represented acute and convalescent COVID-19. T cells, B-cell-depleted T cells, or PBMCs provided the cDNA or gDNA that served as material.

Germline V gene lookup returns CDR1 SGHTA and CDR2 FQGNSA. Deletions cut 2 bases from V and 0 bases from J, with 11 bases between. There are 17 residues in the CDR3. Seattle's enrolled individuals joined amid active infection and were then monitored longitudinally. As handled by the study authors: The assay estimated nucleated cells by amplifying reference gene primers. This table comes from immunoSEQ multiplex PCR, and its TCRdb copy is limited to in-frame clones, with some not included. V, J and clone size derive from that table, while D and trimming were established from the DNA sequence. Among 150,000 to 180,000 clones listed, around 85% were seen once.

The gene calls are TRBV7-2 and TRBJ2-6; weak D call: TRBD2 (5 bases). The sequence was collected from a man in his sixties with COVID-19, enrolled during active disease. Sequenced: peripheral blood. This CDR3 reads CASSLSGFSSGANVLTF. The CDR3 DNA reads as TGTGCCAGCAGCTTATCGGGGTTCAGCTCTGGGGCCAACGTCCTGACTTTC.